These 25 T cell receptor beta chains share one sample of origin, sequenced in a study of identical twins. TCRdb itself ran the 5' RACE reads through MiXCR, one entry per CDR3 protein. The sample lists about 100,000 distinct CDR3 sequences, about 6.1% occurring once. Material: memory T cells sorted from blood. These receptors were taken from a woman aged 45-65 years in good health.

This clonotype has more than one count but fewer than ten. This rearrangement joins TRBV5-1 to TRBJ1-1; the D gene is possibly TRBD1 (6 bases). V was trimmed by 0 bases and J by 7 bases, leaving 7 bases between them. Germline V gene data show CDR1 as SGHRS and CDR2 as YFSETQ. The CDR3 runs 12 residues. The CDR3, as DNA: TGCGCCAGCAGCTTGGAAGGGGGTGAAGCTTTCTTT. Its protein is CASSLEGGEAFF.

This clonotype has a count of ten or more. V is TRBV11-1 and J is TRBJ2-2; 9 bases align to TRBD1. The CDR3 consists of 16 residues. The J segment lost 2 bases and the V segment lost 5 bases, leaving 6 bases of the junction unmatched. Looked up from germline, CDR1 is SGHAT and CDR2 is FQDESV (reference sequence). The CDR3, as DNA: TGTGCCAGCAGCCGCCCGGGACAGGGTAACACCGGGGAGCTGTTTTTT. Residues: CASSRPGQGNTGELFF.

This clonotype was seen only a few times. CDR3 sequence reads: CASSPRTETEKLFF. The CDR3 DNA reads as TGTGCCAGTAGTCCCCGGACAGAAACTGAAAAACTGTTTTTT. The chain is built from TRBV19 and TRBJ1-4; D perhaps matches TRBD1 (6 bases). The V end lost 5 bases, the J end lost 7 bases, and 14 bases lay between the germline ends. The CDR3 runs 14 residues. From germline, CDR1 is LNHDA and CDR2 SQIVND (reference sequence).

In its sample, this clonotype was seen many times. V and J are TRBV23-1 and TRBJ2-1; D remains ambiguous. TRBV23-1 is an ORF for which the function is uncertain. The CDR3 contains 12 residues. V lost 0 bases, J lost 6 bases, and 3 bases lay in between. CDR3 in amino acids: CASSQSGNEQFF. CDR3 DNA sequence: TGCGCCAGCAGTCAATCTGGCAATGAGCAGTTCTTC.

This clonotype was recorded a few times. V is TRBV7-6 and J is TRBJ2-1; TRBD2 agrees at 11 bases. CDR1 SGHVS and CDR2 FNYEAQ come from the germline V gene. CDR3 length: 16 residues. Trimming at V came to 1 base and at J to 2 bases, leaving 1 base not matched to a gene. CDR3 coding DNA: TGTGCCAGCAGCTTAGGGACTAGCGGGCCCTACAATGAGCAGTTCTTC. Protein sequence: CASSLGTSGPYNEQFF.

The V gene is TRBV6-5, the J gene TRBJ2-3, with 8 bases fitting TRBD2. This CDR3 has 16 amino acids. Germline V gene lookup returns CDR1 MNHEY and CDR2 SVGAGI. Trimming took 7 bases from V and 2 from J; bases not matched to a gene: 11. The CDR3 sequence is CASKTTRLAYTDTQYF. The CDR3 bases are TGTGCCAGCAAAACCACGAGACTAGCGTACACAGATACGCAGTATTTT.

At least ten counts were recorded for this clonotype. The chain links TRBV3-1 to TRBJ2-2; 7 nucleotides line up with TRBD1. CDR1 LGHDT and CDR2 YNNKEL come from the germline V gene (reference sequence). With V trimmed by 5 bases and J by 0 bases, 12 bases remained unmatched. This CDR3 spans 18 amino acids. For the CDR3, the DNA is TGTGCCAGCAGCGCGTGGGGGACAGCTTCCGCGAACACCGGGGAGCTGTTTTTT. Protein: CASSAWGTASANTGELFF.

This clonotype was counted ten times or more. The chain recombines TRBV20-1 with TRBJ2-5; 12 nucleotides align to TRBD2. Per germline, CDR1 DFQATT and CDR2 SNEGSKA (reference sequence). J lost 1 base, V lost 1 base, and 7 bases had no gene match. The CDR3 has 17 residues. CDR3 region: CSARGLTSGSVQETQYF. CDR3 nucleotide sequence: TGCAGTGCTAGAGGCCTGACTAGCGGGAGTGTCCAAGAGACCCAGTACTTC.

This clonotype was seen a few times. V and J are TRBV2 and TRBJ1-6, with a possible D match to TRBD1 (6 bases). The CDR3 covers 13 residues. From germline, CDR1 is SNHLY and CDR2 FYNNEI. Trimming took off 5 bases at V and 10 bases at J, with 12 bases between the two ends. The chain's CDR3 is CASSQDRRSPLHF. The CDR3 DNA is TGTGCCAGCAGTCAGGACAGAAGATCACCCCTCCACTTT.

This clonotype has only one observation. This sequence joins TRBV7-6 and TRBJ2-1; D gene unclear. With 5 bases removed from V and 7 bases from J, the gap between germline ends came to 15 bases. The CDR3 sequence is 14 residues long. Germline-derived CDR1 and CDR2 are SGHVS and FNYEAQ. DNA of the CDR3: TGTGCCAGCAGCCCTCTACCCAAATTAAATGAGCAGTTCTTC. Amino acid sequence: CASSPLPKLNEQFF.

This clonotype was observed many times. The V gene is TRBV6-2 or TRBV6-3, the J gene TRBJ2-7; no reliable D call. Trimming shortened V by 2 bases and J by 5 bases, and 10 bases separated the two germline ends. The CDR3 totals 13 residues. Germline V lookup: CDR1 MNHEY, CDR2 SVGEGT. Here the CDR3 reads CASSYVGENEQYF. For the CDR3, the DNA is TGTGCCAGCAGTTACGTTGGAGAAAACGAGCAGTACTTC.

This clonotype was detected a few times. V and J are TRBV5-1 and TRBJ2-5; D ambiguous. Germline CDR1 is SGHRS and CDR2 is YFSETQ. V was pared by 3 bases and J by 5 bases, with 14 bases between. CDR3 length: 14 amino acids. The CDR3 sequence: CASSSRMTRETQYF. The CDR3 DNA reads as TGCGCCAGCAGCTCTCGCATGACGCGGGAGACCCAGTACTTC.

This clonotype was counted only a few times. V and J are TRBV5-1 and TRBJ2-1; D remains ambiguous. CDR1 and CDR2 (germline): SGHRS, YFSETQ. V shed 0 bases and J shed 7 bases, with 8 bases lying between them. CDR3 length: 13 amino acids. The CDR3 bases are TGCGCCAGCAGCTTGGAGGTAGCAAATGAGCAGTTCTTC. Translated, it gives CASSLEVANEQFF.

Many counts were recorded for this clonotype. The V and J genes are TRBV10-2 and TRBJ2-1; the match to TRBD2 covers 7 bases. This CDR3 spans 17 amino acids. The junction had 21 bases not matched to a gene; V was cut back by 6 bases and J by 10 bases. Germline-derived CDR1 and CDR2 are WSHSY and SAAADI. CDR3 protein: CASSPWKSGTQPGEQFF. As DNA, the CDR3 is TGCGCCAGCAGCCCATGGAAGAGCGGGACGCAACCTGGGGAGCAGTTCTTC.

This clonotype was observed at least ten times. CDR3 bases: TGTGCCAGCGGGAGGAACTACGAGCAGTACTTC. It is translated as CASGRNYEQYF. The rearrangement links TRBV6-2 or TRBV6-3 to TRBJ2-7; a possible D gene is TRBD2 (6 bases). Germline V gene data show CDR1 as MNHEY and CDR2 as SVGEGT. Trimming removed 8 bases from V and 3 bases from J, with 8 bases in between. This CDR3 contains 11 residues.

This clonotype was recorded many times. This sequence joins TRBV11-2 and TRBJ2-7, with D possibly TRBD2 on 7 matching bases. The CDR3 is made up of 15 amino acids. V was pared by 2 bases and J by 5 bases, with 16 bases between. Germline lookup yields CDR1 SGHAT and CDR2 FQNNGV. CDR3 DNA: TGTGCCAGCAGCTTAAAAGGACAGACTAGCCACGAGCAGTACTTC. Its protein product is CASSLKGQTSHEQYF.

This clonotype was recorded at least ten times. The chain has TRBV7-8 and TRBJ2-1; 10 bases fit TRBD2. This CDR3 comprises 17 residues. In germline, CDR1 is SGHVS, CDR2 FQNEAQ. The ends lost 3 bases at V and 4 bases at J; junction bases unmatched: 9. Written as DNA, the CDR3 is TGTGCCAGCAGCTTTGCACTAGCGGGGACTATGTACAATGAGCAGTTCTTC. Translated, it gives CASSFALAGTMYNEQFF.

At least ten counts were recorded for this clonotype. The V call is TRBV29-1, the J call TRBJ2-3, with 9 bases lining up with TRBD2. The V gene end was trimmed by 5 bases and the J gene end by 4 bases; junction bases not matched to a gene: 7. The CDR3 sequence is 14 residues long. The V gene's germline CDR1 is SQVTM and CDR2 ANQGSEA. The CDR3, as DNA: TGCAGCGTTCTGGCGGGAGGGCCCTCAGATACGCAGTATTTT. Its protein product is CSVLAGGPSDTQYF.

This clonotype was counted at least ten times. The chain recombines TRBV30 with TRBJ1-1; tentatively, D is TRBD1 (5 bases). This CDR3 is 14 amino acids long. V was cut by 8 bases and J by 5 bases, with 21 bases left in between. CDR1 is GTSNPN and CDR2 is SVGIG in the germline V gene (reference sequence). The CDR3 DNA reads TGTGCCAGTCTTGGACACCTGTTTGGGACTGAAGCTTTCTTT. Its translation: CASLGHLFGTEAFF. Filled out from reference TRBV30 and TRBJ1-1, the complete variable domain reads SQTIHQWPATLVQPVGSPLSLECTVEGTSNPNLYWYRQAAGRGLQLLFYSVGIGQISSEVPQNLSASRPQDRQFILSSKKLLLSDSGFYLCASLGHLFGTEAFFGQGTRLTVV.

There are many counts of this clonotype. The V gene is TRBV12-3 or TRBV12-4, the J gene TRBJ2-7, with D unclear. The CDR3 is 11 amino acids. Deletions cut 6 bases from V and 6 bases from J, with 9 bases between. The CDR3 region has the DNA TGTGCCAGCAGGCTTCGAGGCGAGCAGTACTTC. Residues: CASRLRGEQYF.

Many counts were recorded for this clonotype. The chain combines TRBV15 with TRBJ2-1; D uncertain. Between the trimmed V and J ends, which lost 0 bases and 9 bases, there was a span of 15 bases. Germline CDR1 LNHNV, CDR2 YYDKDF (reference sequence). The CDR3 extends over 15 amino acids. The CDR3 nucleotides read TGTGCCACCAGCAGAGATGGCAAGGAGTTTAGTGAGCAGTTCTTC. It is translated as CATSRDGKEFSEQFF.

The sample holds many counts of this clonotype. The rearrangement joins TRBV9 to TRBJ2-3, with 10 positions matching TRBD2. V was clipped by 4 bases and J by 4 bases; unmatched bases: 9. The CDR3 length is 16 residues. In germline, CDR1 is SGDLS, CDR2 YYNGEE. In DNA, the CDR3 is TGTGCCAGCAGCCTTAAACTAGCGGGAACTCCAGATACGCAGTATTTT. Protein product: CASSLKLAGTPDTQYF.

The rearrangement links TRBV27 to TRBJ2-1; 7 positions agree with TRBD1. Germline V gene sequence: CDR1 MNHEY, CDR2 SMNVEV (reference sequence). The CDR3 runs to 18 residues. V dropped 0 bases and J dropped 4; count of bases not matched to a gene: 12. The CDR3 sequence: CASSLSRAGTATYNEQFF. CDR3 coding DNA: TGTGCCAGCAGTTTATCCCGCGCCGGGACAGCTACATACAATGAGCAGTTCTTC.

This clonotype came up many times. The CDR3 reads CSAGTSGMGPKQFF. The CDR3 nucleotides read TGCAGCGCTGGGACTAGCGGCATGGGGCCCAAGCAGTTCTTC. The rearrangement joins TRBV29-1 to TRBJ2-1, with 11 bases identical to TRBD2. Germline CDR1 SQVTM, CDR2 ANQGSEA. CDR3 size: 14 residues. V was clipped by 7 bases and J by 11 bases; unmatched bases: 13.

This clonotype was detected many times. The chain has TRBV12-3 or TRBV12-4 and TRBJ2-4, with D possibly called TRBD1 or TRBD2 (5 bases each). V was pared by 5 bases and J by 9 bases, with 14 bases between. This CDR3 has 13 amino acids. In DNA, the CDR3 is TGTGCCAGCAGTCCAACCACCGGGGCCATTCAGTACTTC. This sequence encodes CASSPTTGAIQYF.